One sample yielded the 24 T cell receptor beta chains listed below, sequenced in a study of CD8 T cells in Susac syndrome. RNA was extracted with the RNeasy kit, and a quantity of roughly 0.5 to 1 ug was reverse transcribed using random hexamers. TCRdb independently ran MiXCR on the immunoSEQ multiplex PCR reads; one entry per CDR3 protein. This table has hundreds of thousands of distinct CDR3 sequences, about 94% appearing once. Sequences were obtained from CD4+ T cells from PBMCs. The source of these receptors is a human donor with multiple sclerosis.

The V and J genes are TRBV20-1 and TRBJ1-2; D remains ambiguous. This CDR3 contains 10 residues. V was cut by 6 bases and J by 6 bases, with 8 bases left in between. Germline V gene data show CDR1 as DFQATT and CDR2 as SNEGSKA (reference sequence). CDR3 in amino acids: CSAPTDGYTF. CDR3 coding DNA: TGCAGTGCGCCGACCGATGGCTACACCTTC.

The chain joins TRBV12-3 or TRBV12-4 to TRBJ1-1; D uncertain. The CDR3 sequence is 15 residues long. Trimming shortened V by 2 bases and J by 1 base, and 11 bases separated the two germline ends. The CDR3 DNA is TGTGCCAGCAGTTTATACGGCAACCCGAACACTGAAGCTTTCTTT. Amino acids: CASSLYGNPNTEAFF.

This clonotype was detected once. This chain connects TRBV20-1 to TRBJ1-6; D is ambiguous. Between the trimmed V and J ends, which lost 5 bases and 0 bases, there was a span of 8 bases. The CDR3 totals 14 residues. In germline, CDR1 is DFQATT, CDR2 SNEGSKA (reference sequence). DNA for the CDR3: TGCAGTGCTCCCGACACCTCCTATAATTCACCCCTCCACTTT. The encoded protein is CSAPDTSYNSPLHF.

The chain recombines TRBV12-3 or TRBV12-4 with TRBJ2-2; 8 positions match TRBD2. Germline trimming cut 4 bases from V and 6 bases from J; bases unmatched to any gene: 7. This CDR3 region has 15 residues. This CDR3 reads CASSSGAGEAGELFF. For the CDR3, the DNA is TGTGCCAGCAGTTCGGGAGCGGGAGAGGCCGGGGAGCTGTTTTTT.

Points on this clonotype: Sequence at one end of the junction differs from germline and may be a read error. The CDR3 sequence is CAWSRDTALLNTGELFF. The CDR3 coding sequence is TGTGCCTGGAGTAGGGACACCGCCCTCCTGAACACTGGGGAGCTGTTTTTT. The genes are TRBV30 and TRBJ2-2; D may be TRBD1 (6 bases). Germline loops: CDR1 GTSNPN, CDR2 SVGIG (reference sequence). The CDR3 runs 17 residues.

J is TRBJ2-5 and V is TRBV11-2, with D maybe TRBD1 (5 bases). Germline-derived CDR1 and CDR2 are SGHAT and FQNNGV. The length of the CDR3 is 17 residues. V was trimmed by 5 bases and J by 1 base, leaving 20 bases between them. The CDR3 reads CASSPAGHVGSQETQYF. Written as DNA, the CDR3 is TGTGCCAGCAGCCCAGCAGGGCACGTTGGCAGCCAAGAGACCCAGTACTTC.

The chain combines TRBV6-2 or TRBV6-3 with TRBJ2-7; D remains ambiguous. The CDR3 is made up of 15 amino acids. V was shortened by 6 bases and J by 0 bases, with 15 bases between the two germline ends. From germline, CDR1 is MNHEY and CDR2 SVGEGT. The CDR3, as DNA: TGTGCCAGCAGATCCCACCAAGGTGGCTCCTACGAGCAGTACGTC. It encodes CASRSHQGGSYEQYV.

This clonotype turned up a few times. V usage is TRBV12-3 or TRBV12-4 and J usage is TRBJ2-3; 7 bases fit TRBD1. J gave up 3 bases and V 1 base, and 4 bases lay outside the gene matches. The CDR3 length is 15 residues. CDR3 in amino acids: CASSLVGGRTDTQYF. The CDR3 DNA follows: TGTGCCAGCAGTTTAGTAGGGGGCAGGACAGATACGCAGTATTTT.

The V gene is TRBV11-2, the J gene TRBJ2-7; D possibly corresponds to TRBD2 (6 bases). The CDR3 is 15 amino acids. The V end was cut by 6 bases, the J end by 2 bases, with 17 bases between. Germline assignment: CDR1 SGHAT and CDR2 FQNNGV. The CDR3 sequence: CASSSLRGGTYEQYF. DNA of the CDR3: TGTGCCAGCAGTTCTTTACGAGGAGGGACCTACGAGCAGTACTTC.

V and J are TRBV7-8 and TRBJ2-4, with TRBD2 matching over 14 bases. Unmatched junction bases numbered 6, after V lost 4 bases and J lost 1 base. The CDR3 contains 18 residues. Germline CDR1 reads SGHVS; CDR2 reads FQNEAQ. The CDR3 sequence is CASSSGTSGGTAKNIQYF. The DNA of the CDR3 is TGTGCCAGCAGCTCTGGGACTAGCGGGGGAACCGCCAAAAACATTCAGTACTTC.

This chain uses TRBV15 with TRBJ2-1; no clear D. The germline V and J ends were trimmed by 3 bases and 7 bases, with 16 bases remaining between them. Germline V gene lookup returns CDR1 LNHNV and CDR2 YYDKDF (reference sequence). The CDR3 spans 15 residues. The CDR3 nucleotides read TGTGCCACCAGCAGCCGCTTGGGGTCTGGGAATGAGCAGTTCTTC. Translating gives CATSSRLGSGNEQFF.

The table lists this clonotype with a count of one. The chain employs TRBV7-3 and TRBJ2-3; 15 bases agree with TRBD2. Germline lookup yields CDR1 SGHTA and CDR2 FQGTGA. This CDR3 contains 17 residues. V lost 5 bases, J lost 4 bases, and 7 bases stayed unmatched. CDR3 in amino acids: CASSPTGLAGGPDTQYF. The CDR3 nucleotides read TGTGCCAGCAGCCCAACCGGACTAGCGGGAGGGCCAGATACGCAGTATTTT.

J is TRBJ2-1 and V is TRBV24-1; TRBD1 matches at 7 bases. J gave up 4 bases and V 3 bases, and 8 bases lay outside the gene matches. The CDR3 totals 16 residues. CDR1 and CDR2 from the germline V gene are KGHDR and SFDVKD. Here the CDR3 reads CATSDHRGLGYNEQFF. CDR3 nucleotide sequence: TGTGCCACCAGTGATCACAGGGGATTGGGGTACAATGAGCAGTTCTTC.

The chain's CDR3 is CASSQGSLAGIETQYF. Here the CDR3 DNA reads TGTGCCAGCAGCCAAGGGTCCCTAGCGGGGATCGAGACCCAGTACTTC. The chain has TRBV3-1 and TRBJ2-5, with TRBD2 identical over 9 bases. CDR1 and CDR2 from the germline V gene are LGHDT and YNNKEL (reference sequence). This CDR3 spans 16 amino acids. V lost 1 base, J lost 5 bases, and 8 bases stayed unmatched.

This clonotype was recorded a few times. The chain links TRBV4-1 to TRBJ1-2, with 7 bases identical to TRBD1. The V segment lost 1 base and the J segment 7 bases; nucleotides outside the gene matches: 9. The germline gives CDR1 MGHRA, CDR2 YSYEKL. The CDR3 runs 15 residues. CDR3 DNA sequence: TGCGCCAGCAGCCAAGTAAAGCTAGGGGGCCCTGGCTACACCTTC. Translated: CASSQVKLGGPGYTF.

V gene TRBV19 combines with J gene TRBJ1-1, with a possible D match to TRBD1 (5 bases). V was shortened by 3 bases and J by 4 bases, with 12 bases between the two germline ends. The CDR3 totals 14 residues. Germline loops: CDR1 LNHDA, CDR2 SQIVND (reference sequence). The CDR3 loop reads CASSMVGGGTEAFF. The CDR3 bases are TGTGCCAGTAGTATGGTCGGTGGGGGCACTGAAGCTTTCTTT. Full variable domain (missing parts from reference TRBV19 and TRBJ1-1): DGGITQSPKYLFRKEGQNVTLSCEQNLNHDAMYWYRQDPGQGLRLIYYSQIVNDFQKGDIAEGYSVSREKKESFPLTVTSAQKNPTAFYLCASSMVGGGTEAFFGQGTRLTVV.

The V and J genes are TRBV11-2 and TRBJ2-2, with TRBD2 matching 14 bases. From germline, CDR1 is SGHAT and CDR2 FQNNGV. CDR3 length: 17 residues. Trimming removed 6 bases from V and 0 bases from J; junction bases left unmatched: 3. CDR3 bases: TGTGCCAGCAGGCGGACTAGCGGGGGGCCGAACACCGGGGAGCTGTTTTTT. Protein sequence: CASRRTSGGPNTGELFF.

The J gene is TRBJ2-1, the V gene TRBV20-1; D is possibly TRBD1 or TRBD2 (5 bases each). CDR3 length: 18 amino acids. The V end lost 8 bases, the J end lost 8 bases, and 34 bases lay between the germline ends. The V gene's germline CDR1 is DFQATT and CDR2 SNEGSKA (reference sequence). The CDR3 spells CSKGTRRLDRPFLDEQFF. The CDR3 coding sequence is TGCAGTAAGGGGACCCGGCGACTTGACCGGCCCTTTCTGGATGAGCAGTTCTTC.

This clonotype appeared a few times. The chain recombines TRBV2 with TRBJ2-5; no firm D call. Germline V gene lookup returns CDR1 SNHLY and CDR2 FYNNEI. CDR3 length: 11 residues. V lost 4 bases and J 5 bases, leaving 5 bases between the germline ends. The DNA for the CDR3 is TGTGCCAGCAGTGGGGCGGAGACCCAGTACTTC. Amino acids: CASSGAETQYF.

The V gene is TRBV29-1, the J gene TRBJ1-2; 8 nucleotides agree with TRBD1. V dropped 8 bases and J dropped 4; count of bases not matched to a gene: 15. Germline values: CDR1 SQVTM, CDR2 ANQGSEA. The CDR3 has 15 amino acids. The DNA of the CDR3 is TGCAGCTCTGGGGCCAGGGGGCAGGCTCTCTATGGCTACACCTTC. As protein: CSSGARGQALYGYTF.

V and J are TRBV29-1 and TRBJ2-5; a weak D match, TRBD2 (6 bases). The CDR3 loop spans 12 amino acids. CDR1 and CDR2 from the germline V gene are SQVTM and ANQGSEA. V was trimmed by 5 bases and J by 2 bases, leaving 9 bases between them. The CDR3, as DNA: TGCAGCGTTCGACTAGGGCAAGAGACCCAGTACTTC. Its protein is CSVRLGQETQYF.

This clonotype was seen just once. The J gene is TRBJ2-5, the V gene TRBV7-9; possibly TRBD2 for D (6 bases). CDR1 is SEHNR, CDR2 FQNEAQ, per germline (reference sequence). Between the trimmed V and J ends, which lost 5 bases and 5 bases, there was a span of 12 bases. The CDR3 loop spans 13 amino acids. The CDR3 protein is CASSVPLAETQYF. The CDR3 DNA reads TGTGCCAGCAGCGTCCCCCTAGCGGAGACCCAGTACTTC.

This chain uses TRBV28 with TRBJ2-5; 10 bases agree with TRBD1. Losses at the gene ends were 3 bases for V and 4 bases for J; bases not matched to a gene: 2. The germline CDR1 and CDR2 sequences are MDHEN and SYDVKM. CDR3 size: 14 residues. The CDR3 reads CASSFGDRGETQYF. CDR3 sequence (DNA): TGTGCCAGCAGTTTTGGGGACAGGGGAGAGACCCAGTACTTC.

The V and J genes are TRBV5-1 and TRBJ2-3, with D tentatively TRBD1 (6 bases). Germline CDR1 SGHRS, CDR2 YFSETQ. V gave up 7 bases and J gave up 2 bases, with 17 bases separating them. There are 15 residues in the CDR3. CDR3 bases: TGCGCCAGCGATATTGGGGGCAGGCTCACAGATACGCAGTATTTT. Translated: CASDIGGRLTDTQYF.